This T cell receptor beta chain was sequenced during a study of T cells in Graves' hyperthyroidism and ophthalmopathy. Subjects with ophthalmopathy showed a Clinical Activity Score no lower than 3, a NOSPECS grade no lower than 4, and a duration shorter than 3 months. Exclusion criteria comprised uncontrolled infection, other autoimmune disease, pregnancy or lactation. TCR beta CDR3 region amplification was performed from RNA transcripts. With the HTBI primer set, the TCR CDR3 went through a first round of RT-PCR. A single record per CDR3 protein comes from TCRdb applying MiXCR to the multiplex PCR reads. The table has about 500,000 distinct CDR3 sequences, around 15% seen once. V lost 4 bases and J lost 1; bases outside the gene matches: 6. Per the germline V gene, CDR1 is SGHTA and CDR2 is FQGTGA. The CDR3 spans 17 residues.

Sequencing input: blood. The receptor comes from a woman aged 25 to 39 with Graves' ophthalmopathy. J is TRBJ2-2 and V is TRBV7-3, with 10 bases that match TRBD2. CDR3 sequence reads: CASSYGLAVQNTGELFF. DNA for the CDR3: TGTGCCAGCAGCTACGGACTAGCGGTCCAGAACACCGGGGAGCTGTTTTTT.